This T cell receptor beta chain was obtained from a study of cytomegalovirus exposure and HLA in healthy donors. The germline CDR1 and CDR2 sequences are SGHAT and FQNNGV. This CDR3 comprises 17 residues. V dropped 5 bases and J dropped 4; count of bases not matched to a gene: 14. The primer mix had 60 Vbeta and 13 Jbeta primers. The method was immunoSEQ multiplex PCR; TCRdb's version includes in-frame clones alone and lacks a portion of them. Here the sample spans 95,000 to 150,000 clones, just over 65% being singletons. The sequencing input was PBMCs. The chain recombines TRBV11-2 with TRBJ2-1, with 7 bases lining up with TRBD2. The origin of this receptor is a man between 18 and 35 years old in good health and CMV-seronegative. The CDR3 sequence is CASSPRTRAGIYNEQFF. CDR3 sequence (DNA): TGTGCCAGCAGCCCTAGGACTAGGGCGGGCATATACAATGAGCAGTTCTTC.